This T cell receptor beta chain was found in a study of blood T cell repertoires in COVID-19. Overall study: From the United States, Italy and Spain came samples of acute and convalescent COVID-19. T cells, B-cell-depleted T cells, or PBMCs supplied cDNA or gDNA.

Germline V gives CDR1 SGHVS, CDR2 FNYEAQ. The CDR3 has 19 amino acids. The junction had 12 bases not matched to a gene; V was cut back by 5 bases and J by 0 bases. Sequencing was performed with immunoSEQ multiplex PCR; in TCRdb, only in-frame clones are kept and a portion is missing. There are tens of thousands of clones in the sample; around 89% occur only once, and 4.8% lies in the top ten. The sequence was collected from a human donor in a cohort sampled during active COVID-19. This rearrangement joins TRBV7-6 to TRBJ2-6, with 8 bases aligning to TRBD2. The sequenced sample consisted of peripheral blood. The CDR3 nucleotides are TGTGCCAGCAGCGACCGGGGGGGCGCTCTTAGCTCTGGGGCCAACGTCCTGACTTTC. Translated, it gives CASSDRGGALSSGANVLTF. Full variable domain (remainder filled in from reference TRBV7-6 and TRBJ2-6): GAGVSQSPRYKVTKRGQDVALRCDPISGHVSLYWYRQALGQGPEFLTYFNYEAQQDKSGLPNDRFSAERPEGSISTLTIQRTEQRDSAMYRCASSDRGGALSSGANVLTFGAGSRLTVL.